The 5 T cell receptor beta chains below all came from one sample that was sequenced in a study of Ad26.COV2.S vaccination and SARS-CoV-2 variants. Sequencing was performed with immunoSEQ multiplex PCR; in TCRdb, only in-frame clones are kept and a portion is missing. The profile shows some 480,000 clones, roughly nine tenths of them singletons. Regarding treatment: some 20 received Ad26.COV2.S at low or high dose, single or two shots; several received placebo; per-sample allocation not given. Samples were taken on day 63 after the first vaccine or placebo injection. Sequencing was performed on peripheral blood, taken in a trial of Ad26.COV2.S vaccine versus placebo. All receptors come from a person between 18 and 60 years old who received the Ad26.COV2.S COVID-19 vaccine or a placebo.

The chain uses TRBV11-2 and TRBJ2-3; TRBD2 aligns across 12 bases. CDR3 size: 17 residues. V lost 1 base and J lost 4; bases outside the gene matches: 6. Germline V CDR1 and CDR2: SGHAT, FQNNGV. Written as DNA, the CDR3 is TGTGCCAGCAGCTTAGGAGGGACTAGCGGGTTAGCAGATACGCAGTATTTT. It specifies CASSLGGTSGLADTQYF.

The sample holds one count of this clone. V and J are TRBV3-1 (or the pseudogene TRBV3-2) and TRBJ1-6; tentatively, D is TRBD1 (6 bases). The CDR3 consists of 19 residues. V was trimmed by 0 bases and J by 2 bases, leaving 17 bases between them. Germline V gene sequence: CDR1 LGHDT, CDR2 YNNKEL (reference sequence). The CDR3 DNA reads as TGTGCCAGCAGCCAAGATAAAGGTGGCAGGGGAACCTATAATTCACCCCTCCACTTT. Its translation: CASSQDKGGRGTYNSPLHF.

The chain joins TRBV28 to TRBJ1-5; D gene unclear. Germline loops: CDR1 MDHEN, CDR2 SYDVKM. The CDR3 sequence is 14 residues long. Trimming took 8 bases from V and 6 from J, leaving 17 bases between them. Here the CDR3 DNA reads TGTGCCAGCCAACCTTCTGGGCTAGGTCAGCCCCAGCATTTT. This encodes CASQPSGLGQPQHF.

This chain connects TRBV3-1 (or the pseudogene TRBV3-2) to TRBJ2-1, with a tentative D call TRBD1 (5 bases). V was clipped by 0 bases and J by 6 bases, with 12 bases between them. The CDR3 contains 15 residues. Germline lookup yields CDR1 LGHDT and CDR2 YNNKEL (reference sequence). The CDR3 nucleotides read TGTGCCAGCAGCCAAGATGCGGTGCAGGGCAATGAGCAGTTCTTC. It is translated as CASSQDAVQGNEQFF.

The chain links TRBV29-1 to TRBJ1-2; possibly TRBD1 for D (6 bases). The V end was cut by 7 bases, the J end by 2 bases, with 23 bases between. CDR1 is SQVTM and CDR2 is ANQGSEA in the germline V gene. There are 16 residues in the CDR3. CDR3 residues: CSAGGLLGEKNYGYTF. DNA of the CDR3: TGCAGCGCTGGGGGGCTACTCGGGGAAAAGAACTATGGCTACACCTTC.